This T cell receptor (beta chain) stems from a study of blood T cell repertoires in COVID-19. Study at large: Collection of acute and convalescent COVID-19 samples took place in the United States, Italy and Spain. In each case, the material was cDNA or gDNA derived from T cells, B-cell-depleted T cells, or PBMCs.

How the authors handled the data: Amplification of reference gene primers provided the estimated nucleated cell counts. The assay was immunoSEQ multiplex PCR, and TCRdb's table has in-frame clones only and misses some. V and J calls and clone size come straight from that table; D and trimming were deduced from the DNA. The table lists roughly 40,000 clones, 80% to 90% of them singletons, with roughly 13% in the top ten. V dropped 5 bases and J dropped 10 bases, with 20 bases sitting between them. The CDR3 has 15 amino acids. CDR1 is SNHLY, CDR2 FYNNEI, per germline. The origin of this receptor is a woman between 65 and 79 years old in a cohort sampled during active COVID-19. This chain joins TRBV2 and TRBJ1-4; possible D gene TRBD1, 6 bases. Sequencing was carried out using peripheral blood. CDR3 nucleotide sequence: TGTGCCAGCAGTATATCCGGGGGGGCGCTTACAAAACTGTTTTTT. It translates to CASSISGGALTKLFF.